One and the same sample provided the 17 T cell receptor beta chains below, sequenced in a study of cytomegalovirus exposure and HLA in healthy donors. Vbeta (60) and Jbeta (13) primers were used in the PCR. The repertoire was sequenced with immunoSEQ multiplex PCR; TCRdb's copy has only in-frame clones and lacks some. The sample consists of about 160,000 clones, under 90% of them appearing once. The material sequenced was PBMCs. The receptors originated from a man aged 25-45 years in good health and CMV-seronegative.

The table lists this clone with a few counts. The rearrangement joins TRBV5-1 to TRBJ1-1, with D perhaps TRBD1 (5 bases). The CDR3 contains 14 residues. Trimming cost V 4 bases and J 3 bases, with 13 bases left between them. Germline V gene data show CDR1 as SGHRS and CDR2 as YFSETQ. The CDR3, as DNA: TGCGCCAGCAGCGCTTTCAGGGCGGACACTGAAGCTTTCTTT. Amino acid sequence: CASSAFRADTEAFF.

The rearrangement uses TRBV19 and TRBJ1-5; perhaps TRBD1 as D (5 bases). CDR3 size: 16 residues. Germline V gene lookup returns CDR1 LNHDA and CDR2 SQIVND (reference sequence). V was trimmed by 6 bases and J by 5 bases, leaving 20 bases between them. The CDR3: CASSPSPLQVYQPQHF. In DNA form, the CDR3 reads TGTGCCAGTAGCCCCTCTCCCTTACAGGTGTATCAGCCCCAGCATTTT.

The chain has TRBV9 and TRBJ2-5; D is ambiguous. Germline CDR1 reads SGDLS; CDR2 reads YYNGEE. This CDR3 is 11 amino acids long. The V and J ends lost 2 bases and 3 bases respectively, with 2 bases between them. CDR3 loop: CASSVKETQYF. The CDR3 DNA follows: TGTGCCAGCAGCGTCAAAGAGACCCAGTACTTC. Supplemented by reference TRBV9 and TRBJ2-5, the full variable domain reads DSGVTQTPKHLITATGQRVTLRCSPRSGDLSVYWYQQSLDQGLQFLIQYYNGEERAKGNILERFSAQQFPDLHSELNLSSLELGDSALYFCASSVKETQYFGPGTRLLVL.

The V call is TRBV7-3, the J call TRBJ1-1; D is unresolved. V lost 4 bases to trimming and J lost 8 bases, with 14 bases between them. The CDR3 contains 13 residues. The germline gives CDR1 SGHTA, CDR2 FQGTGA. CDR3 bases: TGTGCCAGCAGCTCCCTGGGAGCCGTCGAAGCTTTCTTT. It yields the protein CASSSLGAVEAFF.

This clone was seen a few times. The V and J genes are TRBV7-8 and TRBJ2-4, with D possibly matching TRBD2 (5 bases). This CDR3 is built from 16 residues. Germline lookup yields CDR1 SGHVS and CDR2 FQNEAQ. The V gene lost 1 base and the J gene lost 5 bases, with 15 bases spanning the gap. The CDR3 bases are TGTGCCAGCAGCTTAGAGCCAGGACTGGCTCAAAACATTCAGTACTTC. Its protein is CASSLEPGLAQNIQYF. Using reference TRBV7-8 and TRBJ2-4 for the parts outside the CDR3, the full variable domain is GAGVSQSPRYKVAKRGQDVALRCDPISGHVSLFWYQQALGQGPEFLTYFQNEAQLDKSGLPSDRFFAERPEGSVSTLKIQRTQQEDSAVYLCASSLEPGLAQNIQYFGAGTRLSVL.

V is TRBV7-8 and J is TRBJ1-1, with a tentative D call TRBD1 (6 bases). This CDR3 has 14 amino acids. Trimming removed 1 base at V and 10 bases at J, with 16 bases between. Germline V gives CDR1 SGHVS, CDR2 FQNEAQ. CDR3 sequence: CASSLVSGGGGAFF. CDR3 DNA sequence: TGTGCCAGCAGCTTAGTGTCGGGGGGCGGCGGAGCTTTCTTT. The full variable domain, completed using reference TRBV7-8 and TRBJ1-1, is GAGVSQSPRYKVAKRGQDVALRCDPISGHVSLFWYQQALGQGPEFLTYFQNEAQLDKSGLPSDRFFAERPEGSVSTLKIQRTQQEDSAVYLCASSLVSGGGGAFFGQGTRLTVV.

The chain employs TRBV10-1 and TRBJ1-1, with no clear D. V gave up 6 bases and J gave up 6 bases, with 26 bases separating them. From germline, CDR1 is WNHNN and CDR2 SYGVQD (reference sequence). This CDR3 has 17 amino acids. This CDR3 reads CASSGVGIGRGLAEAFF. The CDR3, as DNA: TGCGCCAGCAGCGGGGTCGGGATAGGGAGAGGTTTGGCTGAAGCTTTCTTT.

The chain couples TRBV14 to TRBJ2-2; D gene ambiguous. Germline V gene sequence: CDR1 SGHDN, CDR2 FVKESK. Trimming pared 6 bases from V and 2 bases from J, leaving 4 bases between. The CDR3 has 12 residues. The CDR3 loop is CASSPNTGELFF. In nucleotides, the CDR3 is TGTGCCAGCAGTCCTAACACCGGGGAGCTGTTTTTT. The whole variable domain, filled in from reference TRBV14 and TRBJ2-2, reads EAGVTQFPSHSVIEKGQTVTLRCDPISGHDNLYWYRRVMGKEIKFLLHFVKESKQDESGMPNNRFLAERTGGTYSTLKVQPAELEDSGVYFCASSPNTGELFFGEGSRLTVL.

The J gene is TRBJ2-7, the V gene TRBV25-1, with D possibly TRBD1 on 5 matching bases. Trimming stripped 5 bases from V and 7 bases from J, with 15 bases between. This CDR3 contains 13 residues. The germline V gene has CDR1 MGHDK and CDR2 SYGVNS. CDR3 in DNA: TGTGCCAGCAGTTCGACAGTGTTGGGTGAGCAGTACTTC. It translates to CASSSTVLGEQYF.

V gene TRBV5-8 combines with J gene TRBJ2-3, with a possible D match to TRBD2 (6 bases). V lost 1 base and J 6 bases, leaving 15 bases between the germline ends. The germline V gene encodes CDR1 SGHTS and CDR2 YDEGEE. This CDR3 spans 15 amino acids. CDR3: CASSLKRTGRDTQYF. Here the CDR3 DNA reads TGTGCCAGCAGCTTGAAAAGGACGGGGAGGGATACGCAGTATTTT.

V usage is TRBV15 and J usage is TRBJ2-3, with 7 bases matching TRBD2. CDR1 is LNHNV, CDR2 YYDKDF, per germline (reference sequence). The CDR3 is 19 residues long. The V and J ends lost 3 bases and 2 bases, in that order; junction bases with no gene match: 17. CDR3 protein: CATSSPTGGSAGITDTQYF. The CDR3 coding sequence is TGTGCCACCAGCAGCCCGACGGGGGGTAGCGCGGGTATCACAGATACGCAGTATTTT.

The V and J genes are TRBV9 and TRBJ2-6, with D hard to call. The CDR3 extends over 15 amino acids. Germline V gene lookup returns CDR1 SGDLS and CDR2 YYNGEE. The ends were cut back, 3 bases at V and 4 bases at J, with 11 bases in the middle. This chain's CDR3 is CASSAGTLGANVLTF. As DNA, the CDR3 is TGTGCCAGCAGCGCCGGTACGTTAGGGGCCAACGTCCTGACTTTC.

As DNA, the CDR3 is TGCGCCAGCAGTGGAGGACAGGGCACCCACGGGGGCTACACCTTC. Its protein product is CASSGGQGTHGGYTF. V gene TRBV10-2 combines with J gene TRBJ1-2; TRBD1 aligns across 8 bases. Trimming removed 4 bases from V and 8 bases from J; junction bases left unmatched: 12. The germline gives CDR1 WSHSY, CDR2 SAAADI. CDR3 length: 15 residues.

This rearrangement joins TRBV28 to TRBJ1-2, with 7 bases that match TRBD1. Germline V CDR1 and CDR2: MDHEN, SYDVKM. The CDR3 has 13 amino acids. The junction had 6 bases not matched to a gene; V was cut back by 3 bases and J by 8 bases. The chain's CDR3 is CASSFAQGGGYTF. The CDR3 bases are TGTGCCAGCAGTTTCGCGCAGGGGGGCGGCTACACCTTC.

Only one count was recorded for this clone. The chain carries TRBV7-7 and TRBJ2-2, with 10 bases identical to TRBD2. The CDR3 runs 16 residues. Germline V CDR1 and CDR2: SSHAT, FNYEAQ (reference sequence). With V trimmed by 5 bases and J by 5 bases, 8 bases remained unmatched. The CDR3 bases are TGTGCCAGCAGCACCTCTAGCGGGAGTCGAACCGGGGAGCTGTTTTTT. It is translated as CASSTSSGSRTGELFF.

The rearrangement joins TRBV28 to TRBJ1-4, with TRBD1 matching over 9 bases. CDR1 and CDR2 from the germline V gene are MDHEN and SYDVKM. The trim removed 3 bases at V and 2 bases at J, leaving 4 bases unmatched. The CDR3 is 16 residues long. The CDR3 DNA reads TGTGCCAGCAGTTTTTACGGACAGGGGACTAATGAAAAACTGTTTTTT. Translated: CASSFYGQGTNEKLFF.

The chain couples TRBV5-5 to TRBJ1-6, with a tentative D call TRBD1 (6 bases). This CDR3 has 16 residues. The V and J ends lost 1 base and 7 bases respectively, with 15 bases between them. Germline V CDR1 and CDR2: SGHKS, YYEKEE (reference sequence). The CDR3 protein is CASSLLGDKINSPLHF. The CDR3 region has the DNA TGTGCCAGCAGCTTGCTAGGGGACAAGATCAATTCACCCCTCCACTTT.